This T cell receptor beta chain emerged from a study of beta chain features in type 1 diabetes. Study-level points and caveats: All four CD4+ subsets from Type 1 diabetes patients carried moderately but significantly shorter TCRB CDR3s.

Germline CDR1 reads MNHEY; CDR2 reads SMNVEV (reference sequence). The CDR3 sequence is 12 residues long. The ends were cut back, 5 bases at V and 4 bases at J, with 8 bases in the middle. Reverse transcription of all isolated RNA meant that expressed TCRB transcripts were sequenced. TCRdb keeps only in-frame clones here, not all; method: immunoSEQ multiplex PCR. The table shows around 250,000 clones, with over 11% occurring only once. For this clone: Its antigen is still unknown.

The sequence came from a man aged 25-45 years with type 1 diabetes. This chain joins TRBV27 and TRBJ2-5, with D possibly TRBD1 on 5 matching bases. The specimen sequenced was naive CD4+ T cells from blood. This CDR3 reads CASSAQGETQYF. In DNA form, the CDR3 reads TGTGCCAGCAGTGCCCAGGGAGAGACCCAGTACTTC.